This TCR beta chain was sequenced during a study of blood T cell repertoires in COVID-19. Across the whole study: The United States, Italy and Spain provided the acute and convalescent COVID-19 samples. PBMCs, B-cell-depleted T cells, or T cells provided the cDNA or gDNA that made up the material.

V dropped 0 bases and J dropped 5 bases, with 9 bases sitting between them. The CDR3 contains 15 residues. The germline gives CDR1 SGHRS, CDR2 YFSETQ. Under the authors' procedure: Researchers report that nucleated cell counts were estimated from reference gene primer amplification. The method was immunoSEQ multiplex PCR; TCRdb's version includes in-frame clones alone and lacks a portion of them. That table supplies the V and J calls and clone size; D and trimming were determined from the DNA. In the table there are over 200,000 clones, around 89% of which are singletons. The genes are TRBV5-1 and TRBJ1-6; D gene uncertain. Sequenced: PBMCs or T cells enriched from blood (not recorded which). The source is a man aged 40-49 years who had recovered from COVID-19. CDR3 bases: TGCGCCAGCAGCTTGGACCTCGGTGATAATTCACCCCTCCACTTT. Translating gives CASSLDLGDNSPLHF.